This T cell receptor beta chain was observed in a study of T-cell memory formation after mild COVID-19. Study-wide points: Clones shrinking from day 15 to 85 showed even CD4/CD8 mixes; later expanders tilted CD4+. Memory cells collected pre-infection included some clones that later responded, suggesting cross-reactive memory joined. Contracting CD4+ clones were located mainly in CM and EM, and CD8+ clones in EMRA.

With constant-segment primers, 5'RACE yielded cDNA libraries of TCR alpha and TCR beta that carried sample barcodes and UMIs. TCRdb re-called the 5' RACE reads through MiXCR, storing one row per CDR3 protein. Of roughly 110,000 distinct CDR3 sequences detected, roughly 14% appear once; the ten largest clones hold roughly 40%. The table lists this clonotype with many counts. The antigen remains undetermined. The CDR3 is made up of 12 amino acids. Germline assignment: CDR1 LGHNT and CDR2 FRNRAP. V was pared by 4 bases and J by 4 bases, with 7 bases between. The chain has TRBV12-5 and TRBJ1-1, with unresolved D. The sample taken for sequencing was PBMCs or a T cell subset sorted from them (not recorded which). The sequence came from a young man who had mild COVID-19 (a few samples of this study predate the infection). Cell type and time point are not known. The CDR3 nucleotides read TGTGCTAGTGGTTCGACCGGCACTGAAGCTTTCTTT. This codes for CASGSTGTEAFF.